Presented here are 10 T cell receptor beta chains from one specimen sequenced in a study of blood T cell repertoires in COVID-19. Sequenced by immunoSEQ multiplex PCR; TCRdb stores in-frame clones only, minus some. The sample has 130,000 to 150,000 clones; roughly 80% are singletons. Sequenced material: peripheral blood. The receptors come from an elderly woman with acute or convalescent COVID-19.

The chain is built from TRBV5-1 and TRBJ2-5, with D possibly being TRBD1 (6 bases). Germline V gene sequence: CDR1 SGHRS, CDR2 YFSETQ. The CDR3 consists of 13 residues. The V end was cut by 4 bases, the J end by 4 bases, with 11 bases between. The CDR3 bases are TGCGCCAGCAGCCCCCGGACAGCAGAGACCCAGTACTTC. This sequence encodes CASSPRTAETQYF.

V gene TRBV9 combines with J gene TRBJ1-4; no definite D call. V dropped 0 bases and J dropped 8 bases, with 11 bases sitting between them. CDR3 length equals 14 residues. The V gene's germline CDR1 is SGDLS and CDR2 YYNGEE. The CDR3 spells CASSVAEGREKLFF. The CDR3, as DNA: TGTGCCAGCAGCGTAGCAGAGGGAAGGGAAAAACTGTTTTTT.

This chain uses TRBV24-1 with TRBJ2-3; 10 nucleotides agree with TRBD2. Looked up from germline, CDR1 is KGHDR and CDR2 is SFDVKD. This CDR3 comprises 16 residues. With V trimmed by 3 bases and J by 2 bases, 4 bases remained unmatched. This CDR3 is CATSDRSGGDTDTQYF. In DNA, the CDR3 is TGTGCCACCAGTGATCGGAGCGGGGGGGACACAGATACGCAGTATTTT.

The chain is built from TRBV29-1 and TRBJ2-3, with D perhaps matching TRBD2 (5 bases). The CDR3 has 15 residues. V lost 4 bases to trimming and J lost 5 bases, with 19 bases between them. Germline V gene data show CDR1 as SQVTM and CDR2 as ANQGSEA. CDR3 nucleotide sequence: TGCAGCGTTGTAACCTGGACTCGGACGGAAGATACGCAGTATTTT. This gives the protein CSVVTWTRTEDTQYF.

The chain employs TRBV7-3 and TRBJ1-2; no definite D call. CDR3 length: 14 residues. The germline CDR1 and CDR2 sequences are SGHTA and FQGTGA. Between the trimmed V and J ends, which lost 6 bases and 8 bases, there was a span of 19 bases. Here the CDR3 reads CASRPRPADSGYTF. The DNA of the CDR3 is TGTGCCAGCAGACCTCGGCCGGCCGATAGCGGCTACACCTTC.

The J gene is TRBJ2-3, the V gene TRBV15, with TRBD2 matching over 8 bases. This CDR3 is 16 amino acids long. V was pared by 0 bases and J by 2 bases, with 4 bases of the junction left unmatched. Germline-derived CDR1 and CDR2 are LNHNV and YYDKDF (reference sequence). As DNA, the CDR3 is TGTGCCACCAGCAGAGAGAGAGCGGGGGTCACAGATACGCAGTATTTT. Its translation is CATSRERAGVTDTQYF.

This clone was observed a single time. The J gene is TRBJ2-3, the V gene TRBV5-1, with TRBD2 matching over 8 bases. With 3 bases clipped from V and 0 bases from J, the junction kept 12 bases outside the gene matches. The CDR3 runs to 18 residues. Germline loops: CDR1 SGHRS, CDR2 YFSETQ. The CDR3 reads CASSSGQRGRTSTDTQYF. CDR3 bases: TGCGCCAGCAGCTCGGGGCAGCGGGGGCGAACTAGCACAGATACGCAGTATTTT.

CDR3 sequence: CAWSVTGRAFF. As DNA, the CDR3 is TGTGCCTGGAGTGTTACAGGGCGAGCTTTCTTT. The V gene is TRBV30, the J gene TRBJ1-1, with D perhaps matching TRBD1 (6 bases). V was pared by 0 bases and J by 10 bases, with 9 bases between. The CDR3 is 11 amino acids. CDR1 GTSNPN and CDR2 SVGIG come from the germline V gene (reference sequence).

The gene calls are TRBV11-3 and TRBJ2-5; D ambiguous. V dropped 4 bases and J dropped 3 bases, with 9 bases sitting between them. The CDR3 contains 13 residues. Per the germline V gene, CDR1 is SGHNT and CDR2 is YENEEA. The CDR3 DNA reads TGTGCCAGCAGCTCCCAAGCGAAAGAGACCCAGTACTTC. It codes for CASSSQAKETQYF.

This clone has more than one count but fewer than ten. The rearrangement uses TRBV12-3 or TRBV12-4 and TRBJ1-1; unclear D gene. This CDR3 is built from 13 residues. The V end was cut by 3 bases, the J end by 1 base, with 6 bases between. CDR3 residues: CASSLTQNTEAFF. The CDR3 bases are TGTGCCAGCAGTTTGACACAGAACACTGAAGCTTTCTTT.